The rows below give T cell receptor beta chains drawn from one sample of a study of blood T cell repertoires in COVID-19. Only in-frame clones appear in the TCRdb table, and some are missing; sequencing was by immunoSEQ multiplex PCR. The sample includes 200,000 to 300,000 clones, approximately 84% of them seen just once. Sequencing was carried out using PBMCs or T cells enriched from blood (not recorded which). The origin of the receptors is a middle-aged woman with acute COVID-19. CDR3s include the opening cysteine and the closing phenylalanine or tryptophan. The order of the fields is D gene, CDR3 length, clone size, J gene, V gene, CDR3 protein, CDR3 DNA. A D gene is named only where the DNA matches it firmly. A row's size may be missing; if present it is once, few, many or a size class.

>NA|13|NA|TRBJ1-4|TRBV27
CASSEQAAEKLFF
TGTGCCAGCAGTGAACAGGCCGCCGAAAAACTGTTTTTT
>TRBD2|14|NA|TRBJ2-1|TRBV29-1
CSVGLAGREGEQFF
TGCAGCGTTGGACTAGCGGGAAGAGAGGGTGAGCAGTTCTTC
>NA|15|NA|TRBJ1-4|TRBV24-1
CATSDPRGGDEKLFF
TGTGCCACCAGTGATCCTCGCGGAGGGGATGAAAAACTGTTTTTT
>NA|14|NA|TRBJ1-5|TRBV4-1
CASSQEGGNQPQHF
TGCGCCAGCAGCCAAGAGGGAGGCAATCAGCCCCAGCATTTT
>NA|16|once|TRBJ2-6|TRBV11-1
CASSLTVSSGANVLTF
TGTGCCAGCAGCCTGACAGTCAGCTCTGGGGCCAACGTCCTGACTTTC
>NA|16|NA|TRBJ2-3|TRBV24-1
CATSDYSGGVTDTQYF
TGTGCCACCAGTGACTATAGCGGAGGGGTCACAGATACGCAGTATTTT
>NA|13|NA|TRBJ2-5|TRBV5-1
CASSPGLEETQYF
TGCGCCAGCAGCCCGGGACTTGAAGAGACCCAGTACTTC
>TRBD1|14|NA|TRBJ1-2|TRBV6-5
CASTAKTVGGGYTF
TGTGCCAGCACGGCCAAGACAGTAGGGGGCGGCTACACCTTC
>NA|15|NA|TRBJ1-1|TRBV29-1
CSVSSGAVGNTEAFF
TGCAGCGTTTCTTCAGGGGCGGTGGGAAACACTGAAGCTTTCTTT
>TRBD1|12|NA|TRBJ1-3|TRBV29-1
CSGTGVLGTIYF
TGCAGCGGGACAGGGGTATTAGGCACCATATATTTT
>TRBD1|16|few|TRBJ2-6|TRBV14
CASSHQGASGANVLTF
TGTGCCAGCAGCCATCAGGGGGCCTCCGGGGCCAACGTCCTGACTTTC
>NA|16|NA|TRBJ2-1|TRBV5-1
CASSLAGGTTYNEQFF
TGCGCCAGCAGCTTGGCTGGCGGGACGACCTACAATGAGCAGTTCTTC
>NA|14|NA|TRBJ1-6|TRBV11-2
CASSFTGDNSPLHF
TGTGCCAGCAGCTTCACAGGAGATAATTCACCCCTCCACTTT
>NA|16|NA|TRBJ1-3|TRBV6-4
CASSDLPPGSGNTIYF
TGTGCCAGCAGTGACCTTCCCCCCGGCTCTGGAAACACCATATATTTT
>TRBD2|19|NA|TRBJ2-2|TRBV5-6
CASSFIPSGSLGHTGELFF
TGTGCCAGCAGCTTCATCCCTAGCGGGAGTTTGGGGCACACCGGGGAGCTGTTTTTT
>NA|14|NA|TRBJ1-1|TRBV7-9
CASSWEGGRTEAFF
TGTGCCAGCAGCTGGGAGGGGGGGCGAACTGAAGCTTTCTTT
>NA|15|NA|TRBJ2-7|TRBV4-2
CASSQTEDSSYEQYF
TGTGCCAGCAGCCAAACGGAGGACTCGTCCTACGAGCAGTACTTC
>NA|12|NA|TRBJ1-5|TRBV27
CASSSTGQPQHF
TGTGCCAGCAGCTCTACAGGTCAGCCCCAGCATTTT
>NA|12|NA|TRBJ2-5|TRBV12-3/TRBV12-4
CASSLPLKTQYF
TGTGCCAGCAGTTTACCTTTAAAGACCCAGTACTTC
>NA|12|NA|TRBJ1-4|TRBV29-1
CSVGQGNEKLFF
TGCAGCGTTGGCCAGGGAAATGAAAAACTGTTTTTT
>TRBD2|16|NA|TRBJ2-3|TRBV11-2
CASSLGPSGGTDTQYF
TGTGCCAGCAGCTTAGGGCCCAGCGGGGGCACAGATACGCAGTATTTT
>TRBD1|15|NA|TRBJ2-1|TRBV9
CASSVTRDRGNEQFF
TGTGCCAGCAGCGTGACCCGGGACAGGGGCAATGAGCAGTTCTTC
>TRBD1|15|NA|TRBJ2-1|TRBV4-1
CASSHADRRVNEQFF
TGCGCCAGCAGCCACGCGGACAGGCGGGTTAATGAGCAGTTCTTC
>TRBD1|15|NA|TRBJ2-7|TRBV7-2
CASSSKTGGPYEQYF
TGTGCCAGCAGCTCGAAGACAGGGGGCCCTTACGAGCAGTACTTC
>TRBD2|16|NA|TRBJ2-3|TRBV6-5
CASSYLAGGPTDTQYF
TGTGCCAGCAGTTACTTAGCGGGAGGGCCTACAGATACGCAGTATTTT
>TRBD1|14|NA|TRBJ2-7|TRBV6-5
CASSSGTGTYEQYF
TGTGCCAGCAGCTCCGGGACAGGGACCTACGAGCAGTACTTC
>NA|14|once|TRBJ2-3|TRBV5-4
CASKAPSATDTQYF
TGTGCCAGCAAAGCCCCTAGCGCCACAGATACGCAGTATTTT
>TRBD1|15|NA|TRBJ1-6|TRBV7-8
CASSQTRGENSPLHF
TGTGCCAGCAGCCAAACCAGGGGGGAAAATTCACCCCTCCACTTT
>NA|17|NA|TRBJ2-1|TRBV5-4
CASSSKAGGGSYNEQFF
TGTGCCAGCAGCTCCAAGGCGGGTGGCGGCTCCTACAATGAGCAGTTCTTC
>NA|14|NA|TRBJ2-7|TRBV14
CASSQVSGAYEQYF
TGTGCCAGCAGCCAAGTTTCCGGGGCCTACGAGCAGTACTTC
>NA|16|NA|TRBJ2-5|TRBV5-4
CASSLGGQGGQETQYF
TGTGCCAGCAGCTTGGGAGGACAGGGAGGGCAAGAGACCCAGTACTTC
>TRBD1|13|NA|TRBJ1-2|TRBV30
CAWSGDRGEGYTF
TGTGCCTGGAGTGGGGACAGGGGAGAGGGCTACACCTTC
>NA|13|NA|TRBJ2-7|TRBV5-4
CASSLTGRHEQYF
TGTGCCAGCAGCCTGACAGGGAGGCACGAGCAGTACTTC
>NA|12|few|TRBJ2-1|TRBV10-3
CAISGGEDEQFF
TGTGCCATCAGTGGAGGGGAGGATGAGCAGTTCTTC
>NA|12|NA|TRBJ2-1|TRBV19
CASINRGGEQFF
TGTGCCAGTATTAATAGGGGTGGGGAGCAGTTCTTC
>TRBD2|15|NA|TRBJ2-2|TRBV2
CASSDYGRAAGELFF
TGTGCCAGCAGTGATTACGGGAGGGCCGCCGGGGAGCTGTTTTTT
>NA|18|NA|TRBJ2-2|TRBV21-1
CASSKDRAARWDTGELFF
TGTGCCAGCAGCAAAGACAGGGCAGCGCGGTGGGACACCGGGGAGCTGTTTTTT